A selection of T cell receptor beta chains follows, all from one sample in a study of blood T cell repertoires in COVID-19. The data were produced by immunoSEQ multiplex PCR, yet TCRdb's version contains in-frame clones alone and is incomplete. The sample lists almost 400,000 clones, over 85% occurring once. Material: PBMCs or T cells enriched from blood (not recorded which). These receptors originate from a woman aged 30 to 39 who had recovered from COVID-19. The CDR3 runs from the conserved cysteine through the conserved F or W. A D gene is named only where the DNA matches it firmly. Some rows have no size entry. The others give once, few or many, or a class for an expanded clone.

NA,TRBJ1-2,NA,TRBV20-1,CSASPEGSGYTF,TGCAGTGCTAGTCCGGAAGGGAGTGGCTACACCTTC
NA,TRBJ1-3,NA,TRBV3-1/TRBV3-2,CASSQALSRVGNTIYF,TGTGCCAGCAGCCAGGCCCTAAGTCGGGTCGGAAACACCATATATTTT
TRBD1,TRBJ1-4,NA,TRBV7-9,CASSSRVTGTDNEKLFF,TGTGCCAGCAGCTCCAGGGTAACCGGGACAGATAATGAAAAACTGTTTTTT
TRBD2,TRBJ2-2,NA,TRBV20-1,CSASKAGLAGAGELFF,TGCAGTGCTAGTAAAGCGGGACTAGCGGGAGCCGGGGAGCTGTTTTTT
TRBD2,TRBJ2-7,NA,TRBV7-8,CASSIAGDYEQYF,TGTGCCAGCAGTATAGCGGGGGACTACGAGCAGTACTTC
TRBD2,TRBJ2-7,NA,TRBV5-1,CASSLNAGTSGSYEQYF,TGCGCCAGCAGCTTGAATGCCGGGACTAGCGGGAGCTACGAGCAGTACTTC
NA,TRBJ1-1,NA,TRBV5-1,CASSLRSTVNTEAFF,TGCGCCAGCAGCTTGAGAAGTACTGTGAACACTGAAGCTTTCTTT
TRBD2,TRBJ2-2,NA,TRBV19,CASSIWGGSTGELFF,TGTGCCAGTAGTATTTGGGGAGGGAGCACCGGGGAGCTGTTTTTT
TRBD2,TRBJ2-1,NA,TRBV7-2,CASSLEGSGGYNEQFF,TGTGCCAGCAGCTTAGAAGGTAGCGGGGGGTACAATGAGCAGTTCTTC
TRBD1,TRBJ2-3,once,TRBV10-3,CAAWTGGHSTDTQYF,TGTGCCGCCTGGACAGGGGGCCATTCCACAGATACGCAGTATTTT
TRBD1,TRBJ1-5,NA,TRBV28,CASLLQGGNQPQHF,TGTGCCAGCTTACTACAGGGGGGAAATCAGCCCCAGCATTTT
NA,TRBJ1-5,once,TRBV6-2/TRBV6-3,CASSYSKTQPQHF,TGTGCCAGCAGTTACAGCAAAACTCAGCCCCAGCATTTT
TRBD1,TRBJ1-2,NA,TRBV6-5,CASTPIPGQGAGYTF,TGTGCCAGCACCCCCATCCCGGGACAGGGAGCCGGCTACACCTTC
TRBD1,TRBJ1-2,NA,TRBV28,CASSLASGTASNYGYTF,TGTGCCAGCAGTTTAGCGTCCGGGACAGCCTCCAATTATGGCTACACCTTC
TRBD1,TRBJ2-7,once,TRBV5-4,CASSNPGQRYEQYF,TGTGCCAGCAGCAATCCGGGACAGCGCTACGAGCAGTACTTC
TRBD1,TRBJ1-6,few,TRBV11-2,CASSQGQGLHF,TGTGCCAGCAGCCAAGGACAGGGTCTCCACTTT
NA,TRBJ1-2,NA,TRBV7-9,CASSLFPNIASFNGYTF,TGTGCCAGCAGCTTATTTCCCAATATAGCGTCTTTTAATGGCTACACCTTC
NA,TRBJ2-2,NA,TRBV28,CASSPGFGELFF,TGTGCCAGCAGTCCAGGGTTTGGGGAGCTGTTTTTT
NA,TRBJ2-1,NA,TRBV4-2,CASSQVRGNEQFF,TGTGCCAGCAGCCAAGTCCGGGGGAATGAGCAGTTCTTC
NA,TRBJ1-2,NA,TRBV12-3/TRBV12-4,CASSLSSGSYTF,TGTGCCAGCAGTTTGTCGTCAGGGTCGTACACCTTC
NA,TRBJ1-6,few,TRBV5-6,CASSFSGWVGSPLHF,TGTGCCAGCAGCTTCTCCGGGTGGGTTGGTTCACCCCTCCACTTT
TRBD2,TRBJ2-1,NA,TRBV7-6,CASSPSGRPENEQFF,TGTGCCAGCAGCCCGAGCGGGAGGCCGGAGAATGAGCAGTTCTTC
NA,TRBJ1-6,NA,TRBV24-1,CATSRRQDSPLHF,TGTGCCACCAGTCGGAGGCAGGATTCACCCCTCCACTTT
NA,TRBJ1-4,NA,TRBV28,CASSFSKWEKKLFF,TGTGCCAGCAGCTTCTCCAAGTGGGAGAAAAAACTGTTTTTT
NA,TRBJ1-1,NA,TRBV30,CAWSARVNTEAFF,TGTGCCTGGAGTGCCAGGGTGAACACTGAAGCTTTCTTT
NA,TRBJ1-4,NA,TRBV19,CASSPPPGVATNEKLFF,TGTGCCAGTAGCCCTCCCCCAGGGGTTGCAACTAATGAAAAACTGTTTTTT
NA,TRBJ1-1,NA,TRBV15,CATSRDYGGPPHF,TGTGCCACCAGCAGAGATTATGGAGGGCCTCCCCACTTT
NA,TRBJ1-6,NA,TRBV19,CASSQGSYNSPLHF,TGTGCCAGTAGCCAGGGGTCCTATAATTCACCCCTCCACTTT
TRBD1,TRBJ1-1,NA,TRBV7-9,CASSWGQTNTEAFF,TGTGCCAGCAGCTGGGGACAGACCAACACTGAAGCTTTCTTT
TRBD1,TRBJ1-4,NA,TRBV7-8,CASSLAGTAYEKLFF,TGTGCCAGCAGCTTAGCCGGGACAGCTTATGAAAAACTGTTTTTT
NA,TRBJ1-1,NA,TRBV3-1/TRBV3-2,CASSPTGIMNTEAFF,TGTGCCAGCAGCCCGACAGGTATTATGAACACTGAAGCTTTCTTT
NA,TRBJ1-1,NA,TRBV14,CASSQSRIVRPFF,TGTGCCAGCAGCCAGTCCCGGATTGTCAGGCCTTTCTTT
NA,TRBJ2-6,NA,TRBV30,CAGIVTGNSGANVLTF,TGTGCCGGGATAGTAACGGGAAACTCTGGGGCCAACGTCCTGACTTTC
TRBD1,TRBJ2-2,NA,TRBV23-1,CASSQLTGGLSNTGELFF,TGCGCCAGCAGTCAACTAACAGGGGGCTTGTCGAACACCGGGGAGCTGTTTTTT
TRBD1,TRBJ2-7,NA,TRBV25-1,CASSEWRDRSSEQYF,TGTGCCAGCAGTGAATGGAGGGACAGGTCGTCCGAGCAGTACTTC
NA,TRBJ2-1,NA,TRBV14,CASSQVGGSSYNEQFF,TGTGCCAGCAGCCAAGTCGGCGGAAGCTCCTACAATGAGCAGTTCTTC
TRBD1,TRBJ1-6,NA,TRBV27,CASSAQGARSPLHF,TGTGCCAGCAGTGCTCAGGGGGCTCGATCACCCCTCCACTTT